The 10 T cell receptor beta chains in this list originate from one sample, sequenced in a study of T cells in localized non-small cell lung cancer. TCRdb's table, derived via immunoSEQ multiplex PCR, lists solely in-frame clones and lacks some. The data contain tens of thousands of clones, roughly 86% of them singletons. This specimen consisted of peripheral blood, obtained before any cancer treatment. All receptors derive from a female donor older than 55 with stage I lung adenocarcinoma.

This rearrangement joins TRBV2 to TRBJ2-5; tentatively, D is TRBD2 (6 bases). The CDR3 loop spans 13 amino acids. The germline gives CDR1 SNHLY, CDR2 FYNNEI. Trimming removed 2 bases from V and 9 bases from J, with 13 bases in between. The CDR3 DNA is TGTGCCAGCAGTGAAAACCAAGGCGGGGCCCAGTACTTC. Its protein is CASSENQGGAQYF.

V gene TRBV11-3 combines with J gene TRBJ1-3; possibly TRBD1 for D (5 bases). The germline V gene encodes CDR1 SGHNT and CDR2 YENEEA. Trimming pared 5 bases from V and 8 bases from J, leaving 13 bases between. CDR3 size: 13 residues. The chain's CDR3 is CASSTGEGHTIYF. CDR3 DNA: TGTGCCAGCAGCACCGGGGAGGGACACACCATATATTTT.

This clone was observed a few times. The J gene is TRBJ1-2, the V gene TRBV12-5; D ambiguous. The CDR3 extends over 13 amino acids. Trimming pared 2 bases from V and 8 bases from J, leaving 12 bases between. Germline assignment: CDR1 LGHNT and CDR2 FRNRAP. The CDR3 region has the DNA TGTGCTAGTGGTTTGTTGAGTTCTTGGGGCTACACCTTC. Its protein product is CASGLLSSWGYTF.

The sample holds one count of this clone. The CDR3 protein is CASSLTSGRNEQFF. Written as DNA, the CDR3 is TGTGCCAGCAGTTTGACTAGCGGGAGAAATGAGCAGTTCTTC. The chain is built from TRBV6-6 and TRBJ2-1, with TRBD2 matching over 12 bases. The CDR3 consists of 14 residues. Germline CDR1 and CDR2: MNHNY and SVGAGI (reference sequence). Trimming at V came to 4 bases and at J to 7 bases, leaving 2 bases not matched to a gene.

The V call is TRBV18, the J call TRBJ1-1, with D unclear. There are 12 residues in the CDR3. Trimming left V 8 bases short and J 5 bases short, with 12 bases between. CDR1 KGHSH and CDR2 LQKENI come from the germline V gene. This chain's CDR3 is CASSGRLTEAFF. The CDR3 nucleotides are TGTGCCAGCAGTGGAAGACTGACTGAAGCTTTCTTT. Full variable domain (outside the CDR3, taken from reference TRBV18 and TRBJ1-1): NAGVMQNPRHLVRRRGQEARLRCSPMKGHSHVYWYRQLPEEGLKFMVYLQKENIIDESGMPKERFSAEFPKEGPSILRIQQVVRGDSAAYFCASSGRLTEAFFGQGTRLTVV.

The chain recombines TRBV5-4 with TRBJ2-5; D perhaps matches TRBD2 (6 bases). Deletions cut 3 bases from V and 4 bases from J, with 22 bases between. The CDR3 has 17 amino acids. Germline V gene lookup returns CDR1 SGHNT and CDR2 YYREEE (reference sequence). CDR3 sequence (DNA): TGTGCCAGCAGCTCTGGGCGGGGCGGGGACTCCGTAGAGACCCAGTACTTC. It yields the protein CASSSGRGGDSVETQYF.

This clone occurred once. This chain joins TRBV11-3 and TRBJ2-7, with 14 bases that match TRBD2. The CDR3 spans 16 residues. Per germline, CDR1 SGHNT and CDR2 YENEEA. V was pared by 1 base and J by 5 bases, with 4 bases of the junction left unmatched. Here the CDR3 reads CASSLGPGLAGDEQYF. For the CDR3, the DNA is TGTGCCAGCAGCTTAGGGCCGGGACTAGCGGGAGACGAGCAGTACTTC.

This chain uses TRBV27 with TRBJ1-1; D may be TRBD1 (6 bases). Germline V gives CDR1 MNHEY, CDR2 SMNVEV (reference sequence). V was pared by 5 bases and J by 2 bases, with 12 bases between. The CDR3 runs 14 residues. The CDR3 DNA follows: TGTGCCAGCAGTAAGAGGGACATTAACACTGAAGCTTTCTTT. It yields the protein CASSKRDINTEAFF.

V is TRBV5-5 and J is TRBJ2-7, with 7 bases lining up with TRBD1. This CDR3 has 14 amino acids. CDR1 is SGHKS, CDR2 YYEKEE, per germline (reference sequence). With 4 bases clipped from V and 5 bases from J, the junction kept 9 bases outside the gene matches. CDR3 protein: CASSPPDRIHEQYF. CDR3 coding DNA: TGTGCCAGCAGCCCACCGGACAGGATCCACGAGCAGTACTTC. Full variable domain (outside the CDR3, taken from reference TRBV5-5 and TRBJ2-7): DAGVTQSPTHLIKTRGQQVTLRCSPISGHKSVSWYQQVLGQGPQFIFQYYEKEERGRGNFPDRFSARQFPNYSSELNVNALLLGDSALYLCASSPPDRIHEQYFGPGTRLTVT.

The chain employs TRBV27 and TRBJ2-1, with 8 bases that match TRBD2. J lost 4 bases, V lost 6 bases, and 5 bases had no gene match. The CDR3 is 14 residues long. Germline V CDR1 and CDR2: MNHEY, SMNVEV (reference sequence). The CDR3 sequence: CASRRLAGYNEQFF. The CDR3 DNA sequence: TGTGCCAGCAGGAGGCTAGCGGGTTACAATGAGCAGTTCTTC.